This record covers a single T cell receptor (beta chain). As yet, its antigen is unknown. The length of the CDR3 is 17 residues. Germline CDR1 reads LNHDA; CDR2 reads SQIVND (reference sequence). Trimming stripped 6 bases from V and 2 bases from J, with 22 bases between. This sample stems from a study of T cells after posttransplantation cyclophosphamide. Generated by immunoSEQ multiplex PCR, the TCRdb table keeps only in-frame clones and is missing some. The sample gives about 52,000 clones, approximately 94% of which show up once; approximately 2.9% is in the top ten. Findings of the study overall: Recipient CMV seropositivity and CMV reactivation strongly tracked TRB clonality. Later blood repertoires were often dominated by clones from the donor CD8+ memory compartment. Blood and skin or GI T cell repertoires showed limited TRB overlap.

This TCR was sampled from a young woman in good health and a related stem cell transplant donor. The sequencing sample was made of PBMCs. The chain recombines TRBV19 with TRBJ2-5; a possible D gene is TRBD1 (6 bases). The CDR3 DNA sequence: TGTGCCAGTAGCCCGCGTATGGTAAGGGGGTCGCAAGAGACCCAGTACTTC. It is translated as CASSPRMVRGSQETQYF.